This TCR beta chain was retrieved from a study of blood T cell repertoires in COVID-19. Using immunoSEQ multiplex PCR, the repertoire was profiled, and TCRdb retains in-frame clones only, with some absent. The repertoire holds roughly 150,000 clones, around 81% seen once, with roughly a tenth in the top ten. The sample comprised peripheral blood. This sequence was found in a man between 65 and 85 years old with active or convalescent COVID-19.

The CDR3 sequence is CASSLGVAGDWTDTQYF. DNA for the CDR3: TGTGCCAGCAGTTTAGGGGTAGCGGGAGATTGGACAGATACGCAGTATTTT. The chain combines TRBV28 with TRBJ2-3, with 9 bases matching TRBD2. The CDR3 has 17 residues. CDR1 is MDHEN, CDR2 SYDVKM, per germline. The V segment lost 2 bases and the J segment 3 bases; nucleotides outside the gene matches: 9.